A single sample gave rise to the 17 T cell receptor beta chains below, sequenced in a study of CD8 T cells in ankylosing spondylitis. TCRdb reprocessed the 5' RACE reads via MiXCR and lists one record per CDR3 protein. The sample records 750,000 to 850,000 distinct CDR3 sequences, over 9.5% being singletons. Whole-study findings and limits: What seemed typical of ankylosing spondylitis blood was a TCR beta motif built from 7 or 8 highly homologous variants.

These TCRs' antigens remain unknown. Specimen: blood, either unsorted or a sorted T cell fraction (not recorded which). These receptors originate from a male donor with ankylosing spondylitis.

This clonotype was counted at least ten times. The chain recombines TRBV4-3 with TRBJ2-7; TRBD1 is a possible D gene (6 bases). V was shortened by 4 bases and J by 2 bases, with 12 bases between the two germline ends. The CDR3 has 14 amino acids. Germline lookup yields CDR1 LGHNA and CDR2 YSLEER. This CDR3 is CASSLETGPYEQYF. In nucleotides, the CDR3 is TGCGCCAGCAGCCTGGAAACAGGGCCCTACGAGCAGTACTTC.

The chain is built from TRBV4-2 and TRBJ2-3, with 8 bases identical to TRBD2. V was clipped by 5 bases and J by 6 bases; unmatched bases: 4. There are 13 residues in the CDR3. Looked up from germline, CDR1 is LGHNA and CDR2 is YNFKEQ. CDR3 nucleotides: TGTGCCAGCAGCAACCGGGGGGGGGATACGCAGTATTTT. Protein: CASSNRGGDTQYF.

The table lists this clonotype with many counts. The chain uses TRBV5-1 and TRBJ2-2; perhaps TRBD2 as D (5 bases). Germline V lookup: CDR1 SGHRS, CDR2 YFSETQ. The length of the CDR3 is 15 residues. Between the trimmed V and J ends, which lost 2 bases and 4 bases, there was a span of 12 bases. CDR3 in amino acids: CASSFTSESTGELFF. The CDR3 DNA reads as TGCGCCAGCAGCTTTACTAGTGAGAGCACCGGGGAGCTGTTTTTT.

There are a few counts of this clonotype. The chain couples TRBV6-1 to TRBJ2-2; TRBD2 might be the D (6 bases). Germline assignment: CDR1 MNHNS and CDR2 SASEGT. There are 14 residues in the CDR3. Trimming stripped 6 bases from V and 7 bases from J, with 15 bases between. This chain's CDR3 is CASSLILARGELFF. The CDR3 bases are TGTGCCAGCAGCCTAATACTAGCTCGCGGGGAGCTGTTTTTT.

This clonotype was seen only a few times. The chain has TRBV20-1 and TRBJ2-7; D may be TRBD2 (5 bases). Germline-derived CDR1 and CDR2 are DFQATT and SNEGSKA (reference sequence). V was trimmed by 1 base and J by 0 bases, leaving 10 bases between them. The CDR3 spans 14 residues. In nucleotides, the CDR3 is TGCAGTGCTAGAGGTCTTGGGAGCTCCTACGAGCAGTACTTC. The encoded protein is CSARGLGSSYEQYF.

V usage is TRBV9 and J usage is TRBJ1-6; D not certain. The CDR3 has 15 residues. The V gene's germline CDR1 is SGDLS and CDR2 YYNGEE. Trimming shortened V by 4 bases and J by 7 bases, and 15 bases separated the two germline ends. The DNA for the CDR3 is TGTGCCAGCAGCTCTAACTTTCTTGCAAATTCACCCCTCCACTTT. Translated: CASSSNFLANSPLHF.

The chain uses TRBV7-2 and TRBJ1-1; D not certain. V lost 1 base to trimming and J lost 1 base, with 10 bases between them. The CDR3 covers 15 residues. Germline assignment: CDR1 SGHTA and CDR2 FQGNSA. DNA for the CDR3: TGTGCCAGCAGCTTAGTAGGTCCGCCGAACACTGAAGCTTTCTTT. Its protein is CASSLVGPPNTEAFF.

The gene calls are TRBV10-3 and TRBJ2-3; possible D gene TRBD1, 6 bases. The V gene lost 10 bases and the J gene lost 5 bases, with 16 bases spanning the gap. The CDR3 runs 13 residues. Germline assignment: CDR1 ENHRY and CDR2 SYGVKD. The DNA for the CDR3 is TGTGCCACCTGGACAGTGGCGGAAGATACGCAGTATTTT. Its protein is CATWTVAEDTQYF.

This clonotype was seen a handful of times. The genes are TRBV28 and TRBJ1-4, with D possibly TRBD1 on 6 matching bases. CDR1 is MDHEN and CDR2 is SYDVKM in the germline V gene. V lost 4 bases and J 8 bases, leaving 23 bases between the germline ends. The CDR3 is 17 residues long. The CDR3 nucleotides read TGTGCCAGCAGTTCCACCCTCCCACCGGGGGCTGGGGAAAAACTGTTTTTT. Protein sequence: CASSSTLPPGAGEKLFF.

This clonotype turned up a few times. The gene calls are TRBV7-2 and TRBJ2-4; 7 nucleotides line up with TRBD1. Trimming removed 2 bases from V and 5 bases from J; junction bases left unmatched: 3. CDR3 size: 14 residues. Germline lookup yields CDR1 SGHTA and CDR2 FQGNSA. Here the CDR3 DNA reads TGTGCCAGCAGCTTACTGGGGACAGAAAACATTCAGTACTTC. Translating gives CASSLLGTENIQYF.

V is TRBV20-1 and J is TRBJ2-7, with D hard to call. From germline, CDR1 is DFQATT and CDR2 SNEGSKA (reference sequence). Deletions cut 5 bases from V and 0 bases from J, with 20 bases between. There are 16 residues in the CDR3. CDR3 DNA: TGCAGTGCTTCTACGAATCACATTCTTAGCTCCTACGAGCAGTACTTC. This gives the protein CSASTNHILSSYEQYF.

This clonotype was seen a few times. The CDR3 loop is CASSLTGDYHGYTF. The CDR3 bases are TGTGCCAGCAGCCTTACAGGGGATTACCATGGCTACACCTTC. This chain links TRBV7-3 with TRBJ1-2; 7 nucleotides agree with TRBD1. Losses at the gene ends were 5 bases for V and 6 bases for J; bases not matched to a gene: 9. The CDR3 covers 14 residues. Germline V gives CDR1 SGHTA, CDR2 FQGTGA.

The chain carries TRBV7-2 and TRBJ2-5; 15 nucleotides line up with TRBD2. The CDR3 is 16 amino acids. Trimming at V came to 5 bases and at J to 2 bases, leaving 3 bases not matched to a gene. Germline values: CDR1 SGHTA, CDR2 FQGNSA. This chain's CDR3 is CASSTGLAGGQETQYF. As DNA, the CDR3 is TGTGCCAGCAGCACCGGACTAGCGGGGGGGCAAGAGACCCAGTACTTC.

V and J are TRBV5-6 and TRBJ2-5; 8 positions match TRBD1. V was pared by 4 bases and J by 7 bases, with 6 bases of the junction left unmatched. This CDR3 contains 13 residues. CDR1 and CDR2 (germline): SGHDT, YYEEEE. This chain's CDR3 is CASSTTGAGTQYF. The CDR3 DNA sequence: TGTGCCAGCAGCACGACAGGGGCGGGGACCCAGTACTTC.

This clonotype was seen more than once but under ten times. The genes are TRBV20-1 and TRBJ2-1; 12 bases are shared with TRBD2. Trimming cost V 5 bases and J 3 bases; bases outside gene matches: 11. Germline-derived CDR1 and CDR2 are DFQATT and SNEGSKA (reference sequence). This CDR3 comprises 17 residues. The CDR3 here is CSAQILAGGLNYNEQFF. For the CDR3, the DNA is TGCAGTGCTCAAATACTAGCGGGGGGACTAAACTACAATGAGCAGTTCTTC.

Ten or more counts support this clonotype. V usage is TRBV4-2 and J usage is TRBJ1-2, with unresolved D. This CDR3 spans 13 amino acids. Germline V CDR1 and CDR2: LGHNA, YNFKEQ. V was clipped by 0 bases and J by 7 bases, with 9 bases between them. The CDR3 here is CASSQETSGGYTF. CDR3 nucleotide sequence: TGTGCCAGCAGCCAAGAGACAAGTGGTGGCTACACCTTC.

This clonotype has more than one count but fewer than ten. The chain couples TRBV15 to TRBJ2-1, with a tentative D call TRBD2 (6 bases). Germline V gene sequence: CDR1 LNHNV, CDR2 YYDKDF (reference sequence). The length of the CDR3 is 14 residues. V dropped 7 bases and J dropped 0 bases, with 10 bases sitting between them. The CDR3 protein is CATIDGSSYNEQFF. The CDR3 region has the DNA TGTGCCACCATCGACGGGAGCTCCTACAATGAGCAGTTCTTC.